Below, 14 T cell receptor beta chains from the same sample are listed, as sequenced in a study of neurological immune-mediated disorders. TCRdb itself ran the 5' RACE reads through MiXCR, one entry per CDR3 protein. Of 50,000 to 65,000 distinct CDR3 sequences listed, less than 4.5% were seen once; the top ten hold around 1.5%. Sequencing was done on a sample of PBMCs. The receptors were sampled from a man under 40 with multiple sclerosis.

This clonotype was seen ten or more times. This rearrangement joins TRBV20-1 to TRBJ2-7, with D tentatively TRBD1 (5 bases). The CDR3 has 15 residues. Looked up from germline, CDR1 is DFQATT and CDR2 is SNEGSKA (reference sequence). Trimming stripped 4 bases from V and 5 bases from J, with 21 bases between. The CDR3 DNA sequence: TGCAGTGCTAACGCAAGAGTGCAGGGCGACGACGAGCAGTACTTC. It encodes CSANARVQGDDEQYF.

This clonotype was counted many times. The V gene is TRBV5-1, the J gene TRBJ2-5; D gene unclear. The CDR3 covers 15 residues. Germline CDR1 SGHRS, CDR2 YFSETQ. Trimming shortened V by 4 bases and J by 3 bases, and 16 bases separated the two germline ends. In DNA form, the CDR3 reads TGCGCCAGCAGCCCCCTAGTGGGCTCGGAAGAGACCCAGTACTTC. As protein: CASSPLVGSEETQYF.

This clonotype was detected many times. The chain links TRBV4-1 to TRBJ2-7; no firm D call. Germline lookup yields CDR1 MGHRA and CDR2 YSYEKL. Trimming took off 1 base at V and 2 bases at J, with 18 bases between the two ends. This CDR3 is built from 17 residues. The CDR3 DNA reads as TGCGCCAGCAGCCAAGCAAGAAGTACTTACATACCCTACGAGCAGTACTTC. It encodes CASSQARSTYIPYEQYF.

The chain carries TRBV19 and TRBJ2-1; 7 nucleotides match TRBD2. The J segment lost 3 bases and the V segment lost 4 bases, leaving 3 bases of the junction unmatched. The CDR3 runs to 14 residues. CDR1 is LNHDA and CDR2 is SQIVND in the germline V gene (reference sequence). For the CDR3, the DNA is TGTGCCAGTAGTAACGCGGGAGACTACAATGAGCAGTTCTTC. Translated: CASSNAGDYNEQFF. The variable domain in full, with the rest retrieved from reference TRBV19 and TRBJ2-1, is DGGITQSPKYLFRKEGQNVTLSCEQNLNHDAMYWYRQDPGQGLRLIYYSQIVNDFQKGDIAEGYSVSREKKESFPLTVTSAQKNPTAFYLCASSNAGDYNEQFFGPGTRLTVL.

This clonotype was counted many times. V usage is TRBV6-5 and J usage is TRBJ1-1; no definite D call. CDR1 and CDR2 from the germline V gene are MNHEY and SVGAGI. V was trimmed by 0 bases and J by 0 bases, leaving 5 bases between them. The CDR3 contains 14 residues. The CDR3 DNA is TGTGCCAGCAGTTACTCAGGGCTGAACACTGAAGCTTTCTTT. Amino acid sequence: CASSYSGLNTEAFF.

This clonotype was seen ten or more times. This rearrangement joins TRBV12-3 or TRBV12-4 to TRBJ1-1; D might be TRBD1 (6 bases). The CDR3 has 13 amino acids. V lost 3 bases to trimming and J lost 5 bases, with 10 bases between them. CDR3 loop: CASSLAGVTEAFF. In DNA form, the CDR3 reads TGTGCCAGCAGTTTGGCAGGGGTGACTGAAGCTTTCTTT.

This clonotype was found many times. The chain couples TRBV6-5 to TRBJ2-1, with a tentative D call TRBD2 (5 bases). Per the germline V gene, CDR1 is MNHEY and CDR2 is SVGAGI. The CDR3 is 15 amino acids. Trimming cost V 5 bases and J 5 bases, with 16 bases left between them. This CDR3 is CASSPRVTNDNEQFF. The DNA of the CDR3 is TGTGCCAGCAGTCCCCGTGTGACTAATGACAATGAGCAGTTCTTC.

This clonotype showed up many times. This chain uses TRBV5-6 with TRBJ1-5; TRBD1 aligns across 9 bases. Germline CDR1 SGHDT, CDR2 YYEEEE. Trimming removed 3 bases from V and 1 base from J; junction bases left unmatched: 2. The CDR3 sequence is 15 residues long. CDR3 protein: CASSSGTGSNQPQHF. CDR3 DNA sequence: TGTGCCAGCAGCTCCGGGACAGGGAGCAATCAGCCCCAGCATTTT.

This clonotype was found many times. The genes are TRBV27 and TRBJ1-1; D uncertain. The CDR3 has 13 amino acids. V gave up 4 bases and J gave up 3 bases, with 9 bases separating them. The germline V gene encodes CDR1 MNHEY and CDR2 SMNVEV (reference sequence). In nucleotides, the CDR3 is TGTGCCAGCAGTTCCCTATCAGACACTGAAGCTTTCTTT. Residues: CASSSLSDTEAFF.

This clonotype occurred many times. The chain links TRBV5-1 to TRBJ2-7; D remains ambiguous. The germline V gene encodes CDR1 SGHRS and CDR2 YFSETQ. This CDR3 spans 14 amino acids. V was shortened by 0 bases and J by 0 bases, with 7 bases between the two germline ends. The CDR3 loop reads CASSLEQNSYEQYF. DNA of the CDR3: TGCGCCAGCAGCTTGGAACAGAACTCCTACGAGCAGTACTTC.

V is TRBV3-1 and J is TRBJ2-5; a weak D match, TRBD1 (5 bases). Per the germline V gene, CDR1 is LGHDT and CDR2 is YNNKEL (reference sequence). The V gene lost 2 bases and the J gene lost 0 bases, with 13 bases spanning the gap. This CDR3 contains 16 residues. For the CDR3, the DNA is TGTGCCAGCAGCCAACAAGGGGTAGCCAACCAAGAGACCCAGTACTTC. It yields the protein CASSQQGVANQETQYF.

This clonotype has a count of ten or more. The DNA of the CDR3 is TGTGCCAGCAGCTCCTCCGGGATAAACACTGAAGCTTTCTTT. Its protein is CASSSSGINTEAFF. This chain uses TRBV7-2 with TRBJ1-1; D ambiguous. Germline CDR1 reads SGHTA; CDR2 reads FQGNSA. The CDR3 totals 14 residues. The V end lost 4 bases, the J end lost 2 bases, and 11 bases lay between the germline ends.

The DNA for the CDR3 is TGTGCCAGCAGCGGAGCCTACGAGCAGTACTTC. The encoded protein is CASSGAYEQYF. V usage is TRBV9 and J usage is TRBJ2-7, with D hard to call. Looked up from germline, CDR1 is SGDLS and CDR2 is YYNGEE. V was clipped by 3 bases and J by 2 bases, with 3 bases between them. The CDR3 is 11 amino acids.

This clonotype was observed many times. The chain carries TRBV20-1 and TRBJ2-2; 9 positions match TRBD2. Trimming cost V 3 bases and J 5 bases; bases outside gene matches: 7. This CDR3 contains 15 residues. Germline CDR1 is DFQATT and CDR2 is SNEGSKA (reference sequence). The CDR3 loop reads CSASRSSGATGELFF. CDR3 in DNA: TGCAGTGCTAGCCGATCTAGCGGGGCTACCGGGGAGCTGTTTTTT.